The sequence of this T cell receptor (beta chain) was determined in a study of T cell changes during pregnancy in multiple sclerosis. Repertoires were generated with immunoSEQ multiplex PCR, while TCRdb's copy carries only in-frame clones and drops some. The repertoire holds some 47,000 clones, with more than 80% as singletons. This receptor was taken from a female donor with multiple sclerosis, enrolled in a pregnancy study. The specimen was CD8+ T cells from peripheral blood mononuclear cells, collected in the second trimester of pregnancy.

CDR3 DNA: TGTGCCAGCAGCTCGGGACTGGAGAATCAGCCCCAGCATTTT. Amino acid sequence: CASSSGLENQPQHF. The chain joins TRBV4-2 to TRBJ1-5; perhaps TRBD1 as D (5 bases). Trimming shortened V by 5 bases and J by 4 bases, and 12 bases separated the two germline ends. In germline, CDR1 is LGHNA, CDR2 YNFKEQ. The CDR3 length is 14 residues.